These 4 T cell receptor beta chains originate from one sample sequenced in a study of shared clonotypes between healthy human individuals. Only in-frame clones appear in the TCRdb table, and some are missing; sequencing was by immunoSEQ multiplex PCR. The table has fewer than 850,000 clones, 80% to 95% seen once; the top ten hold 34%. Sequenced sample: memory CD8+ T cells from PBMCs. Stated subset: CD45RO+ cells pooled with CCR7-negative TemRA cells. The source of these receptors is a man aged 18 to 30 in good health. Some clones in this sample may be carry-over from other donors' samples.

The DNA for the CDR3 is TGTGCCAGCAGTTACGGGGGAAGAGAAAAACTGTTTTTT. It encodes CASSYGGREKLFF. The genes are TRBV6-5 and TRBJ1-4; possible D gene TRBD1, 5 bases. The CDR3 runs to 13 residues. V lost 2 bases and J 8 bases, leaving 9 bases between the germline ends. Germline V lookup: CDR1 MNHEY, CDR2 SVGAGI.

Concerning this clone: This likely reflects a read error, since a far larger clone is one base away. J is TRBJ2-5 and V is TRBV7-2; D is undetermined. V dropped 1 base and J dropped 5 bases, with 5 bases sitting between them. Germline-derived CDR1 and CDR2 are SGHTA and FQGNSA. The CDR3 contains 12 residues. CDR3: CASSLVRETQYF. CDR3 nucleotides: TGTGCCAGCAGCTTAGTTCGGGAGACCCAGTACTTC.

The chain combines TRBV7-9 with TRBJ1-2; D gene ambiguous. The CDR3 length is 11 residues. V was clipped by 5 bases and J by 4 bases, with 5 bases between them. Germline lookup yields CDR1 SEHNR and CDR2 FQNEAQ (reference sequence). This chain's CDR3 is CASSQTYGYTF. For the CDR3, the DNA is TGTGCCAGCAGCCAGACCTATGGCTACACCTTC.

The rearrangement uses TRBV28 and TRBJ2-7; the match to TRBD2 covers 8 bases. The length of the CDR3 is 16 residues. Per germline, CDR1 MDHEN and CDR2 SYDVKM. The V gene end was trimmed by 2 bases and the J gene end by 0 bases; junction bases not matched to a gene: 6. The DNA of the CDR3 is TGTGCCAGCAGTTTAGTGGGACTAGGCCGCTCCTACGAGCAGTACTTC. As protein: CASSLVGLGRSYEQYF.